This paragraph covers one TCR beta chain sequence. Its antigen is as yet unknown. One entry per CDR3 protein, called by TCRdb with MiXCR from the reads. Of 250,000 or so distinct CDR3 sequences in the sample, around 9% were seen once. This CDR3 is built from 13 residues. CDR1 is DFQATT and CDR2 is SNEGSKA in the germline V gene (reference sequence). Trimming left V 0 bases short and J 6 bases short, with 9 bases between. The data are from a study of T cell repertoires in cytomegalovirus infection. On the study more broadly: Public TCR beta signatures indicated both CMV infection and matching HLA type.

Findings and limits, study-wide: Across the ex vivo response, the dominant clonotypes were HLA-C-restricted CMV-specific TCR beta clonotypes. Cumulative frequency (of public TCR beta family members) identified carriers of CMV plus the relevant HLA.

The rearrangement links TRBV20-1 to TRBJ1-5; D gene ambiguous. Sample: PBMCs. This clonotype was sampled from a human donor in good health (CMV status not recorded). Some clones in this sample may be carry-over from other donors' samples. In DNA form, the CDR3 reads TGCAGTGCTAGAGATCGTGGGGTTCAGCCCCAGCATTTT. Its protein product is CSARDRGVQPQHF.